The entry below gives a single T cell receptor (beta chain) sequence along with its context. No antigen is known for it. Qualities for individual bases were not recorded, and no much larger clone is one base off. These data originate in a study of blood T cell repertoires in COVID-19 (TCRdb year 2020). Background for the entire study: The collaborator samples originated in the United States, Italy and Spain and spanned the acute and convalescent phases of COVID-19. A de-identified subject ID, COVID-19 status, age in years and sex were almost always included in the sample metadata. The repertoires were released in a freely available public database meant as a resource for research on the immune response to SARS-CoV-2. Subjects who had been exposed to COVID-19, were actively infected with it, or had recovered from it provided the deeply sampled blood TCRbeta repertoires that made up the dataset. Where HLA class I and class II types were available, the types were taken from metadata supplied by the sample provider, not from assay-based typing. The material from the prospective study consisted of cDNA or gDNA derived from T cells, B-cell-depleted T cells, or PBMCs. The samples were drawn from the first 160 participants of the ongoing ImmuneRACE study and from about 1,200 subjects provided by 6 global collaborators.

Results and caveats for the whole study, not just this receptor: How much clinical and demographic metadata was included differed by source and by participant, and the metadata was provided uncurated.

TCRbeta CDR3 regions were amplified from genomic DNA by means of the immunoSEQ Assay, a bias-controlled multiplex PCR. The authors' pipeline ran thus. Nucleated cell counts per sample were estimated from amplification of reference gene primers within the assay. To quantify the absolute abundance of each unique TCRbeta CDR3 rearrangement, sequence reads were collapsed and filtered. For each sample, productive Simpson clonality was calculated as the square root of Simpson's diversity index across productive rearrangements. In its TCRdb copy, this immuneACCESS table keeps in-frame sequences only and misses some clones. Where compared with another copy, unresolved V genes explain less than half of these, and the others have no known cause. V, J and clone size were drawn from that table, and D and trimming were deduced from the DNA. Recorded for this sample are 30,000 to 40,000 clones; roughly 87% of them occurred a single time. Jointly, the top ten make up about 1.9% of the sample.

Collaborating institutions collected whole blood in K2EDTA tubes following their own protocols. For TCRbeta analysis, collaborator samples were shipped as frozen whole blood, as isolated PBMCs, or as DNA extracted from either sample type. From the cysteine up to the phenylalanine, the CDR3 has a length of 15 residues. The DNA shown is the 45-base CDR3, in frame from base 1. CDR1 and CDR2 (GTSNPN, SVGIG) derive from the germline V gene (reference sequence). Germline trimming amounts to 0 bases on V and 1 base on J, with 5 as the count of junction bases outside the gene matches. Source material: peripheral blood. The TCR sequence derives from a man in his fifties or sixties with active or convalescent COVID-19. Recombination connected TRBV30 to TRBJ1-2, with TRBD1 identical over 7 junction bases. The DNA sequence is TGTGCCTGGAGTGTCCCTGGGACAGTTAACTATGGCTACACCTTC. Translated, this is CAWSVPGTVNYGYTF.